A selection of T cell receptor beta chains follows, all from one sample in a study of PD-1 blockade in classical Hodgkin lymphoma. The table came from immunoSEQ multiplex PCR; TCRdb's copy has only in-frame clones and leaves some out. The table includes more than 140,000 clones, around 73% detected once. The sequencing used peripheral blood mononuclear cells (PBMCs), collected before the second cycle of nivolumab. The receptors derive from a human donor with classical Hodgkin lymphoma. CDR3s include the opening cysteine and the closing phenylalanine or tryptophan. The order of the fields is D gene, V gene, J gene, CDR3 length, clone size, CDR3 DNA, CDR3 protein. D genes are given only for firm matches. Size is stated for part of the rows, as once, few or many counts, or as a class when the clone is expanded.

>-|TRBV30|TRBJ1-1|13|-
TGTGCCTGGAGTGTAATTATGCGGGAACGAGCTTTCTTT
CAWSVIMRERAFF
>TRBD1|TRBV27|TRBJ2-2|17|few
TGTGCCAGCAGTTCCCTAACAGGGGGCTCGTACACCGGGGAGCTGTTTTTT
CASSSLTGGSYTGELFF
>-|TRBV18|TRBJ2-7|13|few
TGTGCCAGCTCACCAGGGACGGGCTACGAGCAGTACTTC
CASSPGTGYEQYF
>-|TRBV19|TRBJ2-7|14|-
TGTGCCAGTAGAGCCCTACCACCTTCCTACGAGCAGTACTTC
CASRALPPSYEQYF
>-|TRBV19|TRBJ2-3|15|-
TGTGCCAGTAGTACCCGACGGGACCTCCCAGATACGCAGTATTTT
CASSTRRDLPDTQYF
>-|TRBV11-2|TRBJ1-2|15|-
TGTGCCAGCAGCTTTAACCCCGGTGTTAACTATGGCTACACCTTC
CASSFNPGVNYGYTF
>TRBD1|TRBV6-6|TRBJ2-2|15|-
TGTGCCAGCAGTTACTCGACAGGGTTTACCGGGGAGCTGTTTTTT
CASSYSTGFTGELFF
>TRBD1|TRBV6-5|TRBJ1-2|12|-
TGTGCCAGCAGGGATTACAGGGGAGGCTACACCTTC
CASRDYRGGYTF
>TRBD2|TRBV19|TRBJ2-6|17|-
TGTGCCAGTAGTCCTACTAGCGGGGGGGCTGGGGCCAACGTCCTGACTTTC
CASSPTSGGAGANVLTF
>-|TRBV6-5|TRBJ2-1|16|-
TGTGCCAGCAGTTATTCGCGGGGCCCCCCATACAATGAGCAGTTCTTC
CASSYSRGPPYNEQFF
>TRBD2|TRBV6-5|TRBJ2-1|14|few
TGTGCCAGCAGCGGACTAGCGGGGAACAATGAGCAGTTCTTC
CASSGLAGNNEQFF
>TRBD1|TRBV6-5|TRBJ2-7|15|-
TGTGCCAGCAGACCACCGGGACAGGGGGTCCACGAGCAGTACTTC
CASRPPGQGVHEQYF
>TRBD1|TRBV7-3|TRBJ1-6|17|-
TGTGCCAGCAGCTTAAATGCCGGGACAGATGATAATTCACCCCTCCACTTT
CASSLNAGTDDNSPLHF
>-|TRBV6-5|TRBJ2-1|12|-
TGTGCCAGCAGCCGAGGCTACAATGAGCAGTTCTTC
CASSRGYNEQFF
>TRBD1|TRBV9|TRBJ1-2|14|-
TGTGCCAGCAGCACAAGGGACAGGGGGCATGGCTACACCTTC
CASSTRDRGHGYTF
>-|TRBV7-3|TRBJ1-1|18|-
TGTGCCAGCAGCTTAACCGGACTGGGACATCCGGTGAACACTGAAGCTTTCTTT
CASSLTGLGHPVNTEAFF
>-|TRBV5-1|TRBJ1-6|16|-
TGCGCCAGCAGCTCTCAGGGCCCCGGCAATAATTCACCCCTCCACTTT
CASSSQGPGNNSPLHF
>TRBD1|TRBV7-2|TRBJ2-7|14|-
TGTGCCAGCAGCTTCCCCGGGACAGGGTACGAGCAGTACTTC
CASSFPGTGYEQYF
>-|TRBV4-1|TRBJ2-1|15|-
TGCGCCAGCAGCCCCACCGGCGCAGGCGGCAATGAGCAGTTCTTC
CASSPTGAGGNEQFF
>-|TRBV28|TRBJ2-6|17|-
TGTGCCAGCAGTCCGGACAGGAGGGGCTCTGGGGCCAACGTCCTGACTTTC
CASSPDRRGSGANVLTF
>-|TRBV7-3|TRBJ2-1|14|-
TGTGCCAGCAGCCTAGGACTGCCCCACAATGAGCAGTTCTTC
CASSLGLPHNEQFF
>-|TRBV5-1|TRBJ2-7|14|-
TGCGCCAGCAGCTTGGGTCAGGGAGGTAGCGAGCAGTACTTC
CASSLGQGGSEQYF
>TRBD1|TRBV11-1|TRBJ2-7|14|-
TGTGCCAGCAGCTTAGAGACAGGGACCCACGAGCAGTACTTC
CASSLETGTHEQYF
>-|TRBV25-1|TRBJ2-7|14|-
TGTGCCAGCAGTGGGACAACCGACTCCTACGAGCAGTACTTC
CASSGTTDSYEQYF
>-|TRBV9|TRBJ2-2|16|-
TGTGCCAGCAGCGTAGCTCCAGGGCCGAACACCGGGGAGCTGTTTTTT
CASSVAPGPNTGELFF
>TRBD2|TRBV6-1|TRBJ2-5|16|-
TGTGCCAGCAGTGTCACTAGCGGGGGCCTCCAAGAGACCCAGTACTTC
CASSVTSGGLQETQYF
>-|TRBV15|TRBJ1-3|14|-
TGTGCCACCAGCCGGGGGCGCTCTGGAAACACCATATATTTT
CATSRGRSGNTIYF
>-|TRBV18|TRBJ2-1|14|-
TGTGCCAGCTCCCCTTTGAAGGGAGGGGGTGAGCAGTTCTTC
CASSPLKGGGEQFF
>TRBD2|TRBV2|TRBJ2-3|15|-
TGTGCCAGCAGAGAACTAGCGGGGGGCACAGATACGCAGTATTTT
CASRELAGGTDTQYF
>TRBD1|TRBV6-1|TRBJ1-1|15|-
TGTGCCAGCAGATTAGATGGCAGGGGGGGCACTGAAGCTTTCTTT
CASRLDGRGGTEAFF
>-|TRBV9|TRBJ1-3|14|few
TGTGCCAGCAGCGTCCAGAGCTCTGGAAACACCATATATTTT
CASSVQSSGNTIYF
>TRBD2|TRBV28|TRBJ2-3|15|once
TGTGCCAGCAGTCTTAGCGGGATGGGCACAGATACGCAGTATTTT
CASSLSGMGTDTQYF
>-|TRBV7-3|TRBJ1-6|16|-
TGTGCCAGCAGCTTATTAGGTGCAGGCTATAATTCACCCCTCCACTTT
CASSLLGAGYNSPLHF
>-|TRBV11-3|TRBJ2-2|15|-
TGTGCCAGCAGCCCCTACAGGGCGAACACCGGGGAGCTGTTTTTT
CASSPYRANTGELFF
>TRBD2|TRBV19|TRBJ2-5|16|-
TGTGCCAGTAGTATGACTAGCGGGAGTTTCCAAGAGACCCAGTACTTC
CASSMTSGSFQETQYF
>TRBD1|TRBV29-1|TRBJ2-5|14|-
TGCAGCGTTGGGGGGACAGCCTTTCAAGAGACCCAGTACTTC
CSVGGTAFQETQYF
>-|TRBV10-3|TRBJ2-1|15|-
TGTGCCTCCAAAAACAGGGAATCTTTGGACAATGAGCAGTTCTTC
CASKNRESLDNEQFF
>-|TRBV5-1|TRBJ2-5|13|-
TGCGCCAGCAGCCTCGGGCTTGAAGAGACCCAGTACTTC
CASSLGLEETQYF
>-|TRBV7-9|TRBJ2-2|15|-
TGTGCCAGCAGCTTAAGGACAGGGAGGGCCGGGGAGCTGTTTTTT
CASSLRTGRAGELFF
>-|TRBV6-5|TRBJ2-5|14|-
TGTGCCAGCAGTTACTTACCCGGGCAAGAGATCCAGTACTTC
CASSYLPGQEIQYF
>-|TRBV7-9|TRBJ1-2|9|few
TGTGCCGTGGGCTATGGCTACACCTTC
CAVGYGYTF
>-|TRBV5-1|TRBJ2-2|15|-
TGCGCCAGCAGCTTGGCCAGGCTAGGTACCGGGGAGCTGTTTTTT
CASSLARLGTGELFF
>-|TRBV10-3|TRBJ1-1|15|-
TGTGCCATCAAGGGCCGGGCAGGGGATAACACTGAAGCTTTCTTT
CAIKGRAGDNTEAFF
>-|TRBV18|TRBJ2-7|13|-
TGTGCCAGCTCAGCTGGACCCCCCGAGGAGCAGTACTTC
CASSAGPPEEQYF
>-|TRBV6-6|TRBJ2-2|12|-
TGTGCCAGCAGTCCCGGGAACGGGGAGCTGTTTTTT
CASSPGNGELFF
>TRBD1|TRBV5-6|TRBJ2-1|16|once
TGTGCCAGCAGCTTGGTGGGACAGGTCTCCTACAATGAGCAGTTCTTC
CASSLVGQVSYNEQFF
>-|TRBV2|TRBJ2-7|13|-
TGTGCCAGCAGCCTAGTCCCGGGACCAAAGCAGTACTTC
CASSLVPGPKQYF
>TRBD1|TRBV19|TRBJ1-2|13|once
TGTGCCAGTAGGAAGACAGGGGGCAATGGCTACACCTTC
CASRKTGGNGYTF
>TRBD2|TRBV19|TRBJ2-5|15|-
TGTGCCAGTAGTATAGCTACGGGAGGGCAAGAGACCCAGTACTTC
CASSIATGGQETQYF
>TRBD1|TRBV6-1|TRBJ1-1|17|-
TGTGCCAGCAGTGGCCGGGACAGGGGAAGGGCGAACACTGAAGCTTTCTTT
CASSGRDRGRANTEAFF
>TRBD1|TRBV6-5|TRBJ2-5|16|-
TGTGCCAGCAGTTACGTGCCCCCGGGACAGGGAGAGACCCAGTACTTC
CASSYVPPGQGETQYF
>TRBD1|TRBV2|TRBJ1-4|14|-
TGTGCCAGCAAGGTTACGACAGGGTCCGAAAAACTGTTTTTT
CASKVTTGSEKLFF
>TRBD1|TRBV7-2|TRBJ2-7|15|-
TGTGCCAGCAGCTCGGACAGGGACCCTGCCTACGAGCAGTACTTC
CASSSDRDPAYEQYF
>-|TRBV4-1|TRBJ2-6|15|-
TGCGCCAGCAGCAACCTGGGGTCTGGGGCCAACGTCCTGACTTTC
CASSNLGSGANVLTF
>TRBD2|TRBV11-1|TRBJ2-2|15|-
TGTGCCAGCAGCCAACTAGCGGGGGGGCCCGGGGAGCTGTTTTTT
CASSQLAGGPGELFF
>-|TRBV21-1|TRBJ1-1|14|-
TGTGCCACCCCGACGAGACAGAGGAACACTGAAGCTTTCTTT
CATPTRQRNTEAFF
>TRBD2|TRBV7-2|TRBJ2-7|15|-
TGTGCCAGCAGCTTGGGGCGGGGGAGGAACTACGAGCAGTACTTC
CASSLGRGRNYEQYF
>TRBD1|TRBV6-5|TRBJ2-1|16|many
TGTGCCAGCAGTTACTCGACAGGGGGCGTCTACAATGAGCAGTTCTTC
CASSYSTGGVYNEQFF
>TRBD1|TRBV4-1|TRBJ2-5|16|many
TGCGCCAGCAGCCAAGATCCCGGACAGGGCCGGGAGACCCAGTACTTC
CASSQDPGQGRETQYF